These 8 T cell receptor beta chains share one sample of origin, sequenced in a study of cytomegalovirus exposure and HLA in healthy donors. Both 60 Vbeta primers and 13 Jbeta primers went into the PCR. The data were produced by immunoSEQ multiplex PCR, yet TCRdb's version contains in-frame clones alone and is incomplete. The sample lists 150,000 to 200,000 clones, around 79% occurring once. The sample taken for sequencing was PBMCs. The receptors stem from a male donor in good health and CMV-seropositive.

The chain joins TRBV21-1 to TRBJ2-7; the table's D gene call, TRBD2, was not cross checked with the DNA. TRBV21-1 is an annotated pseudogene. The CDR3 is 17 residues long. CDR3 loop: CASSKAYLASGNYEQYF. The CDR3 DNA is TGTGCCAGCAGCAAAGCGTATCTGGCTAGCGGAAACTACGAGCAGTACTTC.

This clone is a singleton in its sample. The genes are TRBV6-5 and TRBJ2-7; TRBD2 matches at 8 bases. The V and J ends lost 8 bases and 1 base, in that order; junction bases with no gene match: 7. Germline V gives CDR1 MNHEY, CDR2 SVGAGI. This CDR3 comprises 14 residues. CDR3 loop: CASCQTSGSYEQYF. The CDR3 bases are TGTGCCAGCTGTCAAACTAGCGGATCCTACGAGCAGTACTTC.

This clone was picked up a small number of times. This chain joins TRBV6-5 and TRBJ2-3; 7 bases match TRBD1. Per germline, CDR1 MNHEY and CDR2 SVGAGI. Unmatched junction bases numbered 0, after V lost 2 bases and J lost 1 base. This CDR3 is 14 amino acids long. The CDR3 protein is CASSYDRGTDTQYF. CDR3 coding DNA: TGTGCCAGCAGTTACGACAGGGGCACAGATACGCAGTATTTT.

The CDR3 is CAIRGGVDNEQFF. The CDR3 nucleotides are TGTGCCATCAGGGGGGGAGTAGACAATGAGCAGTTCTTC. The gene calls are TRBV10-3 and TRBJ2-1; D is perhaps TRBD2 (6 bases). V was clipped by 6 bases and J by 5 bases, with 11 bases between them. This CDR3 has 13 amino acids. The V gene's germline CDR1 is ENHRY and CDR2 SYGVKD.

The rearrangement joins TRBV11-2 to TRBJ2-7; D may be TRBD1 (5 bases). Germline assignment: CDR1 SGHAT and CDR2 FQNNGV. V was trimmed by 3 bases and J by 0 bases, leaving 12 bases between them. This CDR3 is built from 15 residues. This CDR3 reads CASSLSQGSSYEQYF. CDR3 DNA: TGTGCCAGCAGCTTGTCCCAGGGTAGCTCCTACGAGCAGTACTTC.

This clone was observed a single time. V usage is TRBV7-2 and J usage is TRBJ1-5; D perhaps matches TRBD1 (5 bases). V lost 0 bases and J lost 6, with 12 bases in between. The CDR3 sequence is 15 residues long. The germline V gene encodes CDR1 SGHTA and CDR2 FQGNSA. The CDR3 DNA sequence: TGTGCCAGCAGCTTAGCGGGGGGGAAGGTTCAGCCCCAGCATTTT. Its translation is CASSLAGGKVQPQHF.

The chain joins TRBV7-6 to TRBJ2-5; D ambiguous. Germline V gene data show CDR1 as SGHVS and CDR2 as FNYEAQ. This CDR3 region has 12 residues. Trimming cost V 7 bases and J 3 bases, with 9 bases left between them. The CDR3 is CASTDWKETQYF. The CDR3 DNA sequence: TGTGCCAGCACCGACTGGAAAGAGACCCAGTACTTC.

This clone was counted only a few times. The chain couples TRBV5-1 to TRBJ2-1; D is unclear. This CDR3 has 11 residues. V dropped 1 base and J dropped 10 bases, with 6 bases sitting between them. CDR1 is SGHRS, CDR2 YFSETQ, per germline. The CDR3 DNA reads TGCGCCAGCAGCTTGTATGAGGAGCAGTTCTTC. This translates into CASSLYEEQFF.